The T cell receptor beta chain under discussion was sequenced for a study of T cells after yellow fever vaccination (dated by TCRdb to between 2017 and 2020). A note on the overall study: The SMART-Seq v4 Ultra Low Input RNA kit was used to prepare libraries from fractions with low cell numbers. Two healthy male donors, one aged 18 to 30 and one aged 30 to 40 years, made up the cohort. Blood was drawn at multiple timepoints before and after primary and secondary immunization, with bulk PBMC replicates and cell subsets isolated. To follow T-cell clones before and after primary and booster YFV17D yellow fever vaccination, bulk TCR alpha and beta repertoires were sequenced over time.

Measured from the cysteine to the phenylalanine, the CDR3 is 16 residues long. The read is trimmed to its CDR3 DNA, 48 bases read in frame from base 1. V is reduced by 2 bases and J by 1 base, leaving a spacing of 12 bases between them. CDR1 SNHLY and CDR2 FYNNEI are derived from the germline V gene. The treatment or condition label, as the study defines it: live attenuated yellow fever vaccine strain. At each blood-draw timepoint, two biological replicates of bulk PBMCs were obtained. A standard Ficoll-Paque protocol was used to isolate PBMCs from peripheral blood. TriZol was used to extract RNA from bulk PBMCs, from CD4 and CD8 fractions, and from dextramer-positive and dextramer-negative fractions. Broader findings and caveats from the paper: Computational filtering was required because FACS-sorted repertoires could contain abundant contaminating clonotypes from the bulk population. A small fraction of clonotypes showed up in both the CD4 and CD8 compartments, probably as a result of convergent recombination. The study included only a couple of donors, which limits how far the findings can be generalized. The secondary T-cell response was weaker than the primary response but faster, peaking on day 5 instead of day 15. Most clones expanded after primary vaccination were re-detected after the booster (almost 98% of CD4 and around 86% of CD8), suggesting broad memory maintenance.

Sequencing was carried out with an Illumina NovaSeq 6000. Synthesis of TCR cDNA relied on 5'RACE template switching, a step that introduced a universal primer site along with unique molecular identifiers. cDNA synthesis was primed from both the TCR alpha and TCR beta constant segments. Two PCR steps were used to amplify libraries, with sample barcodes and sequencing adapters being added in the second step. Libraries were sequenced on Illumina HiSeq 2500 (2x100 bp) or NovaSeq (2x150 bp). The source study handled its data this way. Reads were demultiplexed and collapsed into UMI consensus sequences with MIGEC, and V(D)J alignment was performed with MiXCR. Vaccine-responding clonotypes were defined with edgeR using replicate PBMC samples, requiring FDR below 0.01 and a log2 fold change above 5 up to day 15. Bulk clonotypes were assigned CD4 or CD8 identity according to which sequenced CD4 or CD8 repertoire held them at higher abundance. TCRdb reran the public reads through fastp at Q25 and MiXCR, keeping productive beta chains. Rows are unified per CDR3 protein, each entry keeping the most common DNA and genes. These V and J calls are TCRdb output, not the study's own analysis. The sample has 230,000 or so distinct CDR3 sequences on record, approximately 3.5% of them singletons. The ten largest clones take up 15% to 20% of the sample.

This clonotype was seen many times. The target of this receptor is not known. No per-base quality is available; no much larger clone lies one base away. The TCR comes from a young man who received the YFV17D yellow fever vaccine. Recombination connected TRBV2 to TRBJ1-3; a weak D assignment points to TRBD1 (5 bases agree). Sequences were derived from PBMCs, sampled 15 days after the yellow fever booster vaccination. Here the CDR3 is given as CASSELGLTSGNTIYF. The DNA sequence reads TGTGCCAGCAGTGAACTGGGGCTTACTTCTGGAAACACCATATATTTT.